Below, 27 T cell receptor beta chains from the same sample are listed, as sequenced in a study of T cells in Graves' hyperthyroidism and ophthalmopathy. RNA transcripts gave rise to amplified TCR beta CDR3 regions. The study used the HTBI primer set for a first-round RT-PCR of the TCR CDR3. TCRdb processed the multiplex PCR reads anew with MiXCR; each CDR3 protein has one entry. The repertoire consists of about 580,000 distinct CDR3 sequences, with approximately 15% occurring once and the leading ten covering around 5.4%. Source material: blood. The source is a woman under 40 with Graves' hyperthyroidism that later progressed to Graves' ophthalmopathy.

This chain uses TRBV4-2 with TRBJ2-7; weak D call: TRBD2 (5 bases). V lost 0 bases and J 4 bases, leaving 16 bases between the germline ends. This CDR3 is 16 amino acids long. Germline values: CDR1 LGHNA, CDR2 YNFKEQ. CDR3 in DNA: TGTGCCAGCAGCCAAGAATTAAGCTCTAGCTGGTACGAGCAGTACTTC. Amino acids: CASSQELSSSWYEQYF.

This clonotype appeared many times. The chain combines TRBV9 with TRBJ2-1, with D unclear. Trimming stripped 0 bases from V and 8 bases from J, with 6 bases between. Germline V CDR1 and CDR2: SGDLS, YYNGEE. CDR3 length: 12 amino acids. CDR3 in amino acids: CASSVGADEQFF. DNA of the CDR3: TGTGCCAGCAGCGTAGGGGCGGATGAGCAGTTCTTC.

A remark on this clonotype: Given a much more abundant clone one base away, this may be a read error. This chain links TRBV5-1 with TRBJ2-7; maybe TRBD2 (6 bases). Germline V gene lookup returns CDR1 SGHRS and CDR2 YFSETQ. The CDR3 consists of 13 residues. As DNA, the CDR3 is TGCGCCAGCGAGGACTACCCGGACCACGAGCACTACTTC. It translates to CASEDYPDHEHYF. Combining the CDR3 with reference TRBV5-1 and TRBJ2-7 gives the whole variable domain KAGVTQTPRYLIKTRGQQVTLSCSPISGHRSVSWYQQTPGQGLQFLFEYFSETQRNKGNFPGRFSGRQFSNSRSEMNVSTLELGDSALYLCASEDYPDHEHYFGPGTRLTVT.

This clonotype has a handful of counts. The chain carries TRBV7-9 and TRBJ1-2, with D maybe TRBD1 (6 bases). Germline loops: CDR1 SEHNR, CDR2 FQNEAQ (reference sequence). The CDR3 loop spans 18 amino acids. Trimming stripped 5 bases from V and 6 bases from J, with 28 bases between. The CDR3 DNA follows: TGTGCCAGCAGCCGGGTGGAGCCAACAGGGTTGTTTTGGGATGGCTACACCTTC. Residues: CASSRVEPTGLFWDGYTF.

This clonotype was counted ten times or more. The rearrangement links TRBV14 to TRBJ2-7, with a possible D match to TRBD2 (5 bases). The V end lost 1 base, the J end lost 9 bases, and 10 bases lay between the germline ends. From germline, CDR1 is SGHDN and CDR2 FVKESK. The CDR3 length is 12 residues. CDR3 in amino acids: CASSQGVEAQYF. CDR3 nucleotide sequence: TGTGCCAGCAGCCAAGGGGTGGAGGCGCAGTACTTC.

This clonotype was counted many times. V gene TRBV6-2 or TRBV6-3 combines with J gene TRBJ2-1, with TRBD2 identical over 11 bases. CDR1 is MNHEY and CDR2 is SVGEGT in the germline V gene. CDR3 length: 17 residues. V lost 3 bases, J lost 7 bases, and 11 bases stayed unmatched. The CDR3 region is CASSYGASGRSRNEQFF. The CDR3 DNA is TGTGCCAGCAGTTATGGGGCTAGCGGGAGGAGTAGGAATGAGCAGTTCTTC.

This clonotype was seen repeatedly, ten times or more. CDR3 amino acids: CASSYSPGELFF. The CDR3 coding sequence is TGTGCCAGCAGTTACTCTCCCGGGGAGCTGTTTTTT. The chain couples TRBV6-2 or TRBV6-3 to TRBJ2-2; D gene ambiguous. V lost 0 bases and J 6 bases, leaving 2 bases between the germline ends. From germline, CDR1 is MNHEY and CDR2 SVGEGT. This CDR3 has 12 amino acids.

This clonotype was seen ten or more times. This sequence joins TRBV20-1 and TRBJ1-4, with unresolved D. V was trimmed by 6 bases and J by 6 bases, leaving 8 bases between them. CDR1 DFQATT and CDR2 SNEGSKA come from the germline V gene (reference sequence). This CDR3 region has 11 residues. The CDR3 nucleotides read TGCAGTGCCGGTCCTGATGAAAAACTGTTTTTT. Its translation: CSAGPDEKLFF.

V usage is TRBV6-5 and J usage is TRBJ1-4; D not certain. This CDR3 is 16 amino acids long. Germline CDR1 MNHEY, CDR2 SVGAGI. The V gene lost 2 bases and the J gene lost 5 bases, with 15 bases spanning the gap. This chain's CDR3 is CASSYASGEENEKLFF. The CDR3 bases are TGTGCCAGCAGTTACGCTTCTGGGGAAGAGAATGAAAAACTGTTTTTT.

This chain links TRBV19 with TRBJ2-3; 10 nucleotides align to TRBD2. CDR3 length equals 16 residues. Per the germline V gene, CDR1 is LNHDA and CDR2 is SQIVND (reference sequence). Trimming at V came to 0 bases and at J to 3 bases, leaving 3 bases not matched to a gene. The CDR3: CASSIEPGLATDTQYF. CDR3 nucleotide sequence: TGTGCCAGTAGTATAGAACCGGGACTAGCGACAGATACGCAGTATTTT. Drawing the rest from reference TRBV19 and TRBJ2-3, the complete variable domain is DGGITQSPKYLFRKEGQNVTLSCEQNLNHDAMYWYRQDPGQGLRLIYYSQIVNDFQKGDIAEGYSVSREKKESFPLTVTSAQKNPTAFYLCASSIEPGLATDTQYFGPGTRLTVL.

This clonotype has ten or more counts. The V gene is TRBV12-3 or TRBV12-4, the J gene TRBJ1-5; D is undetermined. The CDR3 runs 14 residues. Trimming stripped 3 bases from V and 4 bases from J, with 10 bases between. The CDR3 protein is CASSLSQPNQPQHF. DNA for the CDR3: TGTGCCAGCAGTTTGTCACAGCCGAATCAGCCCCAGCATTTT.

This clonotype was seen repeatedly, ten times or more. The CDR3 spells CAWSNPPSSGNTIYF. CDR3 sequence (DNA): TGTGCCTGGAGTAACCCACCAAGCTCTGGAAACACCATATATTTT. J is TRBJ1-3 and V is TRBV30; D gene unclear. V lost 2 bases and J 0 bases, leaving 11 bases between the germline ends. The CDR3 totals 15 residues. Germline V gene lookup returns CDR1 GTSNPN and CDR2 SVGIG (reference sequence).

This clonotype was seen many times. This chain uses TRBV29-1 with TRBJ2-7; weak D call: TRBD2 (9 bases). Germline CDR1 reads SQVTM; CDR2 reads ANQGSEA. Trimming left V 0 bases short and J 5 bases short, with 14 bases between. The CDR3 has 14 residues. The CDR3 protein is CSVEDLAGQDEQYF. The CDR3 bases are TGCAGCGTTGAAGATCTAGCGGGACAGGACGAGCAGTACTTC.

This clonotype was observed at least ten times. The V call is TRBV15, the J call TRBJ1-1, with D perhaps TRBD1 (6 bases). The germline gives CDR1 LNHNV, CDR2 YYDKDF (reference sequence). The germline V and J ends were trimmed by 2 bases and 8 bases, with 9 bases remaining between them. The CDR3 extends over 12 amino acids. CDR3 coding DNA: TGTGCCACCAGCAGATTCGACAGGGAAGCTTTCTTT. Translation gives CATSRFDREAFF.

This clonotype came up many times. The chain recombines TRBV3-1 with TRBJ1-5, with a tentative D call TRBD1 (5 bases). V lost 2 bases to trimming and J lost 6 bases, with 14 bases between them. This CDR3 has 15 residues. The germline V gene encodes CDR1 LGHDT and CDR2 YNNKEL (reference sequence). CDR3 protein: CASSQRRDRPQPQHF. The CDR3 nucleotides are TGTGCCAGCAGCCAACGACGGGACCGTCCTCAGCCCCAGCATTTT.

V usage is TRBV3-1 and J usage is TRBJ2-7; the D is unclear. Trimming left V 1 base short and J 7 bases short, with 11 bases between. The CDR3 has 13 amino acids. Germline-derived CDR1 and CDR2 are LGHDT and YNNKEL (reference sequence). The CDR3 is CASSQVRQAEQYF. CDR3 coding DNA: TGTGCCAGCAGCCAAGTCCGGCAGGCGGAGCAGTACTTC.

This clonotype was detected ten times or more. The rearrangement uses TRBV10-3 and TRBJ1-1; 7 bases match TRBD1. Unmatched junction bases numbered 6, after V lost 8 bases and J lost 6 bases. CDR1 is ENHRY, CDR2 SYGVKD, per germline. There are 12 residues in the CDR3. The chain's CDR3 is CAIAKGAAEAFF. CDR3 DNA sequence: TGTGCCATCGCGAAGGGGGCGGCTGAAGCTTTCTTT.

This clonotype has at least ten counts. The chain joins TRBV27 to TRBJ1-5; D not resolved. V was clipped by 2 bases and J by 2 bases, with 13 bases between them. This CDR3 is built from 16 residues. CDR1 MNHEY and CDR2 SMNVEV come from the germline V gene (reference sequence). This CDR3 reads CASSLEGRIRNQPQHF. The CDR3, as DNA: TGTGCCAGCAGTTTAGAAGGGAGAATTCGCAATCAGCCCCAGCATTTT.

This clonotype was found many times. V and J are TRBV11-3 and TRBJ2-1; 15 positions match TRBD2. The CDR3 extends over 18 amino acids. J was trimmed by 9 bases and V by 3 bases; bases with no gene match: 12. Germline CDR1 SGHNT, CDR2 YENEEA. This CDR3 reads CASSLGPGLAGGKGEQFF. CDR3 nucleotide sequence: TGTGCCAGCAGCTTGGGTCCGGGACTAGCGGGAGGAAAGGGTGAGCAGTTCTTC.

Ten or more counts support this clonotype. The chain is built from TRBV20-1 and TRBJ2-7, with D tentatively TRBD2 (5 bases). Germline values: CDR1 DFQATT, CDR2 SNEGSKA (reference sequence). CDR3 length equals 12 residues. V was cut by 7 bases and J by 7 bases, with 17 bases left in between. The CDR3 DNA is TGCAGTGAGTCTAGCCGAGACGGGGAGCAGTACTTC. Protein sequence: CSESSRDGEQYF.

Ten or more counts support this clonotype. This chain joins TRBV7-3 and TRBJ2-3; tentative D call: TRBD2 (5 bases). Between the trimmed V and J ends, which lost 0 bases and 6 bases, there was a span of 13 bases. Germline assignment: CDR1 SGHTA and CDR2 FQGTGA. The CDR3 covers 15 residues. The CDR3 nucleotides read TGTGCCAGCAGCTTAACGTCGGCTAGCCGCGATACGCAGTATTTT. Amino acids: CASSLTSASRDTQYF.

This clonotype was seen many times. DNA for the CDR3: TGTGCCAGCTCAAAACTGGAGATGTACGAGCAGTACTTC. Translated: CASSKLEMYEQYF. This chain links TRBV18 with TRBJ2-7; D is ambiguous. V was clipped by 5 bases and J by 4 bases, with 12 bases between them. Germline V gene data show CDR1 as KGHSH and CDR2 as LQKENI. The CDR3 has 13 amino acids.

This clonotype appeared many times. CDR3: CASSVFRALGYF. The CDR3 coding sequence is TGTGCCAGCAGCGTTTTTCGGGCCCTGGGGTATTTT. This sequence joins TRBV2 and TRBJ2-3; D is uncertain. Deletions cut 6 bases from V and 14 bases from J, with 18 bases between. Germline assignment: CDR1 SNHLY and CDR2 FYNNEI. This CDR3 has 12 residues.

This clonotype was seen at least ten times. The chain combines TRBV28 with TRBJ1-2, with D perhaps matching TRBD1 (6 bases). Germline CDR1 reads MDHEN; CDR2 reads SYDVKM. This CDR3 contains 17 residues. Trimming cost V 3 bases and J 2 bases, with 19 bases left between them. The CDR3 DNA reads as TGTGCCAGCAGTTTTAACCTCCACAGGGTAGGAAACTATGGCTACACCTTC. It is translated as CASSFNLHRVGNYGYTF.

This clonotype was picked up many times. The chain combines TRBV2 with TRBJ1-2; D is unclear. Germline V CDR1 and CDR2: SNHLY, FYNNEI. The CDR3 has 13 amino acids. Between the trimmed V and J ends, which lost 7 bases and 6 bases, there was a span of 15 bases. CDR3 region: CASTAGDYNGYTF. The CDR3 bases are TGTGCCAGCACGGCAGGAGATTATAATGGCTACACCTTC.

This clonotype was observed many times. The rearrangement uses TRBV30 and TRBJ2-2; 13 bases are shared with TRBD2. Germline CDR1 is GTSNPN and CDR2 is SVGIG (reference sequence). The CDR3 has 16 amino acids. The junction had 5 bases not matched to a gene; V was cut back by 4 bases and J by 3 bases. The CDR3 loop is CAWTGLAGVYTGELFF. The CDR3 DNA sequence: TGTGCCTGGACAGGACTAGCGGGAGTTTACACCGGGGAGCTGTTTTTT.

This clonotype was detected ten times or more. The chain employs TRBV3-1 and TRBJ2-1, with unresolved D. This CDR3 is built from 13 residues. The germline V and J ends were trimmed by 2 bases and 4 bases, with 6 bases remaining between them. From germline, CDR1 is LGHDT and CDR2 YNNKEL (reference sequence). In nucleotides, the CDR3 is TGTGCCAGCAGCCAAAGTACGTACAATGAGCAGTTCTTC. It translates to CASSQSTYNEQFF.